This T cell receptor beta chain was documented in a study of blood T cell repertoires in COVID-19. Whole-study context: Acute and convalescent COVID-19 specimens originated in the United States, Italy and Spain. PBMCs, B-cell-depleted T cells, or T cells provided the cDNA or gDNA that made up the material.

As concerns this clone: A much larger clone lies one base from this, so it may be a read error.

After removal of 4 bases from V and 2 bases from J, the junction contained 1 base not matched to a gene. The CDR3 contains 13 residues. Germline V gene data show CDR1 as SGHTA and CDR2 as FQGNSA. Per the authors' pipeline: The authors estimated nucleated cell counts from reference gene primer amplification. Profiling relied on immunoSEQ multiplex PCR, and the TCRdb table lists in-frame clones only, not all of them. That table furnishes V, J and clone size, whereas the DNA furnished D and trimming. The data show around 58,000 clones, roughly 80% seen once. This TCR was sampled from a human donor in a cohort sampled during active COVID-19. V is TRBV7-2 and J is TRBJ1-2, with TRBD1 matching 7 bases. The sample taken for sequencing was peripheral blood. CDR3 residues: CASSSTGNYGYTF. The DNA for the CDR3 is TGTGCCAGCAGCTCGACAGGGAACTATGGCTACACCTTC. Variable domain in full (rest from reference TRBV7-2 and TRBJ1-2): GAGVSQSPSNKVTEKGKDVELRCDPISGHTALYWYRQSLGQGLEFLIYFQGNSAPDKSGLPSDRFSAERTGGSVSTLTIQRTQQEDSAVYLCASSSTGNYGYTFGSGTRLTVV.